A selection of T cell receptor beta chains follows, all from one sample in a study of beta chain features in type 1 diabetes. Generated by immunoSEQ multiplex PCR, the TCRdb table keeps only in-frame clones and is missing some. Counted here are 250,000 or so clones, approximately 15% occurring once; the ten biggest clones make up approximately 0.02%. Material for sequencing was naive CD4+ T cells from blood. These receptors were collected from a man aged 30 to 39 with type 1 diabetes. The CDR3 runs from the conserved cysteine through the conserved F or W. The D gene is left open where the match is weak. Size values are once, few and many counts, or a class for expanded clones, and some rows have none.

cdr3_nt | cdr3_aa | clone_size | v_call | d_call | j_call
TGTGCCAGCAGCTTGGTTTGGGGACAGGGGCATCAGCCCCAGCATTTT | CASSLVWGQGHQPQHF | few | TRBV5-4 | TRBD1 | TRBJ1-5
TGTGCCAGCAGTCGGGGGGAGCGGTCGGGGGAGCAGTTCTTC | CASSRGERSGEQFF | . | TRBV6-5 | TRBD2 | TRBJ2-1
TGCGCCAGCAGCCGGGAGGGCAGTACTGAAGCTTTCTTT | CASSREGSTEAFF | . | TRBV5-1 | . | TRBJ1-1
TGTGCCAGCACCGCTAGGGTCGGGGGGGGCTACACCTTC | CASTARVGGGYTF | . | TRBV2 | . | TRBJ1-2
TGTGCCAGCAGCTTTAACCCCCTACCCTACGAGCAGTACTTC | CASSFNPLPYEQYF | few | TRBV7-9 | . | TRBJ2-7
TGTGCCAGCAGCCCTACATCCAGGGGGCGAAGTAACACCGGGGAGCTGTTTTTT | CASSPTSRGRSNTGELFF | . | TRBV4-2 | TRBD1 | TRBJ2-2
TGTGCCAGTAGTGGGTCTAGAGTTGTAACCGGGGAGCTGTTTTTT | CASSGSRVVTGELFF | few | TRBV19 | . | TRBJ2-2
TGTGCCAGCAGCTTAAGCGAGACCCAGTACTTC | CASSLSETQYF | . | TRBV7-9 | . | TRBJ2-5
TGCAGCGTTATGGACAGGGTAAAGTTTAAGAGACGAATGGAAGATCAGCCCCAGCATTTT | CSVMDRVKFKRRMEDQPQHF | few | TRBV29-1 | TRBD1 | TRBJ1-5
TGCGCCAGCAGCCACAACAGGGGGACTAGCCGGGCCCCTAGCACAGATACGCAGTATTTT | CASSHNRGTSRAPSTDTQYF | . | TRBV5-1 | . | TRBJ2-3
TGCGCCAGCAGCTTGGCGGGGGGCGACACTGAAGCTTTCTTT | CASSLAGGDTEAFF | . | TRBV5-1 | . | TRBJ1-1
TGCAGCGTTGGAGGGCGGGGGGCCAATGAGCAGTTCTTC | CSVGGRGANEQFF | few | TRBV29-1 | TRBD2 | TRBJ2-1
TGTGCCAGCAGCTTAGCTGGAGGCCACGAGGGCAATCAGCCCCAGCATTTT | CASSLAGGHEGNQPQHF | . | TRBV7-9 | . | TRBJ1-5
TGTGCCAGCAGCTTAGGCCAGGCCCAGGCCTATGGCTACACCTTC | CASSLGQAQAYGYTF | few | TRBV11-3 | . | TRBJ1-2
TGCGCCAGCAGCTTGGCCTTGACAAGTTACGAACAGTACTTC | CASSLALTSYEQYF | few | TRBV5-1 | . | TRBJ2-7
TGTGCCAGCAGTGACAGGGGGTCCTACGAGCAGTACTTC | CASSDRGSYEQYF | . | TRBV2 | TRBD1 | TRBJ2-7
TGTGCCAGCAGCCAAGATAAGGGGTCAGGGGCCAACGTCCTGACTTTC | CASSQDKGSGANVLTF | . | TRBV14 | . | TRBJ2-6
TGCGCCAGCAGCTTGTGGGGGGACGTTAGCCAAGAGACCCAGTACTTC | CASSLWGDVSQETQYF | few | TRBV5-1 | . | TRBJ2-5
TGTGCCAGCAGCTTACAGCGGGGGGGGAATGAGCAGTTCTTC | CASSLQRGGNEQFF | few | TRBV11-2 | TRBD2 | TRBJ2-1
TGCGCCAGCAGCTTGGGTGACAGTGGTTACAATGAGCAGTTCTTC | CASSLGDSGYNEQFF | . | TRBV5-1 | . | TRBJ2-1
TGTGCCAGCAGCGTGACTAGCGGGAGTTTCGACGAGCAGTACTTC | CASSVTSGSFDEQYF | . | TRBV9 | TRBD2 | TRBJ2-7
TGCGCCAGCAGCCAGACTAGCGGGAGATTACCTGAGCAGTTCTTC | CASSQTSGRLPEQFF | . | TRBV5-1 | TRBD2 | TRBJ2-1
TGTGCCAGCAGCTTCGGGAGGGCCCTCGCAGATACGCAGTATTTT | CASSFGRALADTQYF | . | TRBV7-2 | TRBD2 | TRBJ2-3
TGCAGCGTTGGGCCCGATCATTACGAGCAGTACTTC | CSVGPDHYEQYF | . | TRBV29-1 | . | TRBJ2-7
TGTGCCAGCAGCTTAGCCCCCACCTACGAGCAGTACTTC | CASSLAPTYEQYF | few | TRBV7-2 | . | TRBJ2-7
TGTGCCAGCAGCACAGGGTCTGATCAGCCCCAGCATTTT | CASSTGSDQPQHF | few | TRBV5-6 | . | TRBJ1-5
TGTGCCAGCAACGGACCCAGGGGTCGAGGAGGCACTGAAGCTTTCTTT | CASNGPRGRGGTEAFF | . | TRBV2 | . | TRBJ1-1
TGTGCCAGTAGGGGGACAGGGAGCGACGAGCAGTACTTC | CASRGTGSDEQYF | few | TRBV19 | TRBD1 | TRBJ2-7
TGTGCCAGCAGCCAAGATTCGGTAGCGGGACTCACAGATACGCAGTATTTT | CASSQDSVAGLTDTQYF | few | TRBV4-2 | TRBD2 | TRBJ2-3
TGTGCCAGCTCGGAACAGGGGGCCCGGGAGACCCAGTACTTC | CASSEQGARETQYF | . | TRBV18 | TRBD1 | TRBJ2-5
TGCAGCGTAGCCTCGCCGGGACTAGCGGGGCGGAGCTCCTACGAGCAGTACTTC | CSVASPGLAGRSSYEQYF | . | TRBV29-1 | TRBD2 | TRBJ2-7
TGTGCCAGCAGCGAACAGGGGGCGCGAGGTGAAGCTTTCTTT | CASSEQGARGEAFF | few | TRBV2 | TRBD1 | TRBJ1-1
TGTCAAGCTAGAGATACGCAGTATTTT | CQARDTQYF | . | TRBV12-2 | . | TRBJ2-3
TGTGCCAGCAGCGTAGGGGGCAAGGAGACCCAGTACTTC | CASSVGGKETQYF | . | TRBV9 | . | TRBJ2-5
TGTGCCATCAGCGGGGACAGGGGCAATAATTCACCCCTCCACTTT | CAISGDRGNNSPLHF | few | TRBV10-3 | TRBD1 | TRBJ1-6
TGCGCCAGCAGCTTGGCCCAGACTAGCGGCATCTACGAGCAGTACTTC | CASSLAQTSGIYEQYF | few | TRBV5-1 | TRBD2 | TRBJ2-7
TGTGCCTGGAGTAGCGCTATCACCGGGGAGCTGTTTTTT | CAWSSAITGELFF | . | TRBV30 | . | TRBJ2-2
TGTGCCAGCAGCTTAGTTGGGCGGGGTCCCTCCTACAATGAGCAGTTCTTC | CASSLVGRGPSYNEQFF | . | TRBV11-2 | . | TRBJ2-1
TGTGCCAGCAACCTTAGGGGGACAGGGTGTTTACCCCTCCACTTT | CASNLRGTGCLPLHF | . | TRBV7-4 | TRBD1 | TRBJ1-6
TGTGCCAGCAGCGAGACAGCGGGTAAGCAGTATTTT | CASSETAGKQYF | . | TRBV9 | . | TRBJ2-3
TGTGCCAGCAGCTTAGCCTATGGGAGCCCGGACAATGAGCAGTTCTTC | CASSLAYGSPDNEQFF | . | TRBV7-9 | . | TRBJ2-1
TGTGCCAGCAGCCGAGGGGGTTCTAATGAAAAACTGTTTTTT | CASSRGGSNEKLFF | . | TRBV7-2 | . | TRBJ1-4